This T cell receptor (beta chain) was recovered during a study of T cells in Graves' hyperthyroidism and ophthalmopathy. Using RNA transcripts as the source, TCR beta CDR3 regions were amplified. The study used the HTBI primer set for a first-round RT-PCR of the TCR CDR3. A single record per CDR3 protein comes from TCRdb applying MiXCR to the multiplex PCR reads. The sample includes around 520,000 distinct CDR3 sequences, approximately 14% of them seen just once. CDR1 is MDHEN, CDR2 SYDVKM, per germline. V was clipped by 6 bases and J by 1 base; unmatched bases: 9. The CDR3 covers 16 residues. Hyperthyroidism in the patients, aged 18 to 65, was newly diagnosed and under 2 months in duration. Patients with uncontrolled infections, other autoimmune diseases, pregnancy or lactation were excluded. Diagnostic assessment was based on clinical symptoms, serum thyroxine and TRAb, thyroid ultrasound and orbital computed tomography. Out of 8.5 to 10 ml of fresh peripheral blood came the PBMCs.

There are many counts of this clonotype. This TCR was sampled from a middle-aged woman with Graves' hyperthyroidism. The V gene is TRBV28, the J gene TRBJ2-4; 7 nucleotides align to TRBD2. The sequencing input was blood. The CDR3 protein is CASSLGRERAKNIQYF. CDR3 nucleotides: TGTGCCAGCAGCCTGGGGCGGGAGAGGGCCAAAAACATTCAGTACTTC.